This section outlines one T cell receptor beta chain sequence together with its context. The entry originates in a study of blood T cells in healthy people across ages. The CDR3 totals 15 residues. CDR1 is MNHEY and CDR2 is SVGEGT in the germline V gene. Unmatched junction bases numbered 11, after V lost 7 bases and J lost 7 bases. A second PCR, run for about 6 to 12 cycles, used a sample-barcoded 5' primer plus a J-beta primer mix. TCRdb re-called the 5' RACE reads with MiXCR, one entry per CDR3 protein. The sample includes some 1.8 million distinct CDR3 sequences, 39% seen only once; the top ten take more than 20%.

Sequencing was done on a sample of blood. The J gene is TRBJ1-5, the V gene TRBV6-2 or TRBV6-3; 9 nucleotides align to TRBD1. The TCR was taken from a human donor in good health. For the CDR3, the DNA is TGTGCCAGCACCGTAACAGGGGGCTATATGCAGCCCCAGCATTTT. Its translation: CASTVTGGYMQPQHF.